This TCR beta chain was recovered during a study of T cells in tumors after PD-1 blockade. Study at large: Mean per blood sample: about 100,000 templates (roughly 22,000-257,772), roughly 34,000 unique clonotypes. General study results and limits: Peripheral recruitment is suggested, as some novel exhausted tumor clones were in pre-treatment blood.

Data came from immunoSEQ multiplex PCR; TCRdb stores just in-frame clones and leaves some out. The data contain about 14,000 clones, over 80% of them singletons. There are 15 residues in the CDR3. The V end lost 6 bases, the J end lost 2 bases, and 14 bases lay between the germline ends. The germline gives CDR1 MDHEN, CDR2 SYDVKM. Concerning this clone itself: Its antigen is undetermined.

The chain combines TRBV28 with TRBJ2-1; D is possibly TRBD1 or TRBD2 (5 bases each). Sequencing used PBMCs, obtained after anti-PD-1 treatment. The sequence was collected from a human donor with basal cell carcinoma. This chain's CDR3 is CASRGERMAYNEQFF. Here the CDR3 DNA reads TGTGCCAGCAGGGGGGAACGGATGGCCTACAATGAGCAGTTCTTC.